Each of the 32 T cell receptor beta chains below was sequenced from the same sample in a study of beta chain features in type 1 diabetes. General study results and limits: For Type 1 diabetes patients, all four CD4+ subsets carried TCRB CDR3s that were moderately but significantly shorter.

The authors reverse transcribed all of the isolated RNA, so sequencing captured expressed TCRB transcripts. Here immunoSEQ multiplex PCR was the method, and the copy in TCRdb shows in-frame clones only, minus some. The sample has 600,000 to 750,000 clones, 9.5% to 15% seen once. Which antigens these TCRs recognize remains unknown. Source material: naive CD4+ T cells from blood. The origin of the receptors is a young man with type 1 diabetes.

The chain joins TRBV15 to TRBJ1-1, with D hard to call. This CDR3 contains 14 residues. Germline CDR1 reads LNHNV; CDR2 reads YYDKDF (reference sequence). The germline V and J ends were trimmed by 0 bases and 0 bases, with 5 bases remaining between them. The CDR3 DNA is TGTGCCACCAGCAGAGATCTGATGAACACTGAAGCTTTCTTT. Its protein is CATSRDLMNTEAFF.

The genes are TRBV2 and TRBJ1-2; 9 bases line up with TRBD1. The CDR3 spans 18 residues. V gave up 3 bases and J gave up 2 bases; unmatched junction bases: 13. CDR1 is SNHLY, CDR2 FYNNEI, per germline. In DNA, the CDR3 is TGTGCCAGCAGTGATTATTCTAGACAGGGGGACGTAAACTATGGCTACACCTTC. It translates to CASSDYSRQGDVNYGYTF.

Here the CDR3 reads CASSEYRREQYF. In DNA form, the CDR3 reads TGTGCCAGCAGTGAATATCGTAGGGAGCAGTACTTC. This sequence joins TRBV25-1 and TRBJ2-7; unclear D gene. V lost 0 bases and J 7 bases, leaving 7 bases between the germline ends. Germline CDR1 is MGHDK and CDR2 is SYGVNS. This CDR3 comprises 12 residues.

This clone came up a few times. The junction shows a germline mismatch at one end, possibly a read error. V and J are TRBV7-7 and TRBJ2-1, with D possibly TRBD1 on 5 matching bases. CDR1 is SSHAT and CDR2 is FNYEAQ in the germline V gene (reference sequence). The CDR3 totals 14 residues. CDR3 in amino acids: CASSVTQGTGEQFF. CDR3 DNA: TGTGCTAGCAGCGTGACCCAGGGAACGGGTGAGCAGTTCTTC.

The chain joins TRBV28 to TRBJ2-2; no clear D gene. CDR1 is MDHEN, CDR2 SYDVKM, per germline. With 7 bases removed from V and 0 bases from J, the gap between germline ends came to 18 bases. The CDR3 is made up of 17 amino acids. CDR3 in amino acids: CASITPVQVANTGELFF. The CDR3 DNA reads as TGTGCCAGCATTACTCCTGTCCAGGTCGCGAACACCGGGGAGCTGTTTTTT.

This clone was observed a single time. The junction does not match germline at one end; this may be a read error. The chain uses TRBV6-1 and TRBJ2-1; D is perhaps TRBD2 (5 bases). Germline values: CDR1 MNHNS, CDR2 SASEGT. The CDR3 totals 11 residues. This CDR3 is CAISGGNEQFF. The CDR3 nucleotides are TGTGCCATCAGTGGAGGCAATGAGCAGTTCTTC.

The chain has TRBV6-5 and TRBJ2-1; tentative D call: TRBD2 (7 bases). The V end was cut by 2 bases, the J end by 4 bases, with 12 bases between. The CDR3 runs 15 residues. In germline, CDR1 is MNHEY, CDR2 SVGAGI. The CDR3 here is CASSYEGGRYNEQFF. The DNA for the CDR3 is TGTGCCAGCAGTTACGAGGGGGGGCGATACAATGAGCAGTTCTTC.

Only a few counts were recorded for this clone. In DNA, the CDR3 is TGTGCCTGGAGCAGGGGGATCGGTAGCAATCAGCCCCAGCATTTT. Residues: CAWSRGIGSNQPQHF. The chain carries TRBV30 and TRBJ1-5, with 7 bases fitting TRBD1. V trimming: 3 bases; J trimming: 0 bases; junction bases outside the gene matches: 5. In germline, CDR1 is GTSNPN, CDR2 SVGIG (reference sequence). This CDR3 has 15 residues.

This chain links TRBV4-3 with TRBJ2-7; D possibly uses TRBD1 or TRBD2 (5 bases each). The germline V and J ends were trimmed by 3 bases and 4 bases, with 13 bases remaining between them. CDR3 length: 14 residues. The germline V gene encodes CDR1 LGHNA and CDR2 YSLEER. The CDR3 is CASSQGVSIYEQYF. Written as DNA, the CDR3 is TGCGCCAGCAGCCAGGGGGTCAGCATATACGAGCAGTACTTC.

This clone was found a few times. This chain joins TRBV4-2 and TRBJ2-7; D uncertain. The CDR3 spans 14 residues. Germline values: CDR1 LGHNA, CDR2 YNFKEQ. Trimming cost V 4 bases and J 5 bases, with 15 bases left between them. The CDR3 loop is CASSLDGLFNEQYF. CDR3 bases: TGTGCCAGCAGCCTGGACGGGCTATTCAACGAGCAGTACTTC.

This clone has more than one count but fewer than ten. The gene calls are TRBV30 and TRBJ1-2, with 7 positions matching TRBD1. Germline V gene lookup returns CDR1 GTSNPN and CDR2 SVGIG (reference sequence). The CDR3 runs to 14 residues. The ends lost 0 bases at V and 6 bases at J; junction bases unmatched: 7. The CDR3 reads CAWSVWTGADGYTF. CDR3 nucleotides: TGTGCCTGGAGTGTATGGACAGGAGCAGATGGCTACACCTTC.

This clone was counted a few times. The chain carries TRBV7-9 and TRBJ1-2; D gene uncertain. Deletions cut 5 bases from V and 8 bases from J, with 9 bases between. The CDR3 runs 11 residues. Germline CDR1 is SEHNR and CDR2 is FQNEAQ (reference sequence). The CDR3 DNA is TGTGCCAGCAGCACCACTAGGGGCTACACCTTC. Amino acid sequence: CASSTTRGYTF.

V is TRBV11-3 and J is TRBJ2-3; D gene uncertain. With 0 bases removed from V and 0 bases from J, the gap between germline ends came to 7 bases. The germline CDR1 and CDR2 sequences are SGHNT and YENEEA. There are 15 residues in the CDR3. CDR3 in DNA: TGTGCCAGCAGCTTAGAAGGGTCTAGCACAGATACGCAGTATTTT. Translation gives CASSLEGSSTDTQYF.

CDR3 loop: CSVDMAGQETQYF. The CDR3 coding sequence is TGCAGCGTTGATATGGCCGGACAAGAGACCCAGTACTTC. The rearrangement joins TRBV29-1 to TRBJ2-5; no clear D. V dropped 3 bases and J dropped 2 bases, with 10 bases sitting between them. The CDR3 runs 13 residues. Germline V lookup: CDR1 SQVTM, CDR2 ANQGSEA.

Here the CDR3 DNA reads TGTGCCACCAGCAGAGATGGTAGCGGGGTCGGTGAGCAGTTCTTC. It translates to CATSRDGSGVGEQFF. The chain carries TRBV15 and TRBJ2-1; 8 nucleotides match TRBD2. Germline lookup yields CDR1 LNHNV and CDR2 YYDKDF (reference sequence). The CDR3 loop spans 15 amino acids. Trimming at V came to 0 bases and at J to 9 bases, leaving 7 bases not matched to a gene.

This clone was seen only a few times. The rearrangement uses TRBV7-2 and TRBJ2-3; TRBD2 matches 7 bases. Per the germline V gene, CDR1 is SGHTA and CDR2 is FQGNSA. V dropped 5 bases and J dropped 2; count of bases not matched to a gene: 7. This CDR3 is 15 amino acids long. The CDR3 protein is CASSLLAAFTDTQYF. CDR3 DNA: TGTGCCAGCAGCCTCCTAGCGGCCTTCACAGATACGCAGTATTTT.

This clone was counted between two and nine times. This chain uses TRBV9 with TRBJ1-1, with D possibly TRBD1 on 5 matching bases. CDR1 and CDR2 (germline): SGDLS, YYNGEE. This CDR3 has 15 amino acids. V was pared by 0 bases and J by 2 bases, with 11 bases between. The CDR3 loop reads CASSVDPQGNTEAFF. In DNA, the CDR3 is TGTGCCAGCAGCGTAGACCCCCAGGGAAACACTGAAGCTTTCTTT.

This clone was seen more than once but under ten times. This chain uses TRBV30 with TRBJ1-4; possibly TRBD1 for D (5 bases). This CDR3 is 16 amino acids long. The V gene's germline CDR1 is GTSNPN and CDR2 SVGIG (reference sequence). Trimming took off 3 bases at V and 0 bases at J, with 14 bases between the two ends. CDR3 in amino acids: CAWRDLGTTTNEKLFF. In DNA, the CDR3 is TGTGCCTGGAGAGACTTGGGGACGACAACTAATGAAAAACTGTTTTTT.

In its sample, this clone was seen a few times. Different DNA sequences within this sample yield the same CDR3. The chain recombines TRBV9 with TRBJ2-2; no firm D call. The CDR3 loop spans 13 amino acids. Trimming left V 0 bases short and J 4 bases short, with 4 bases between. Germline CDR1 and CDR2: SGDLS and YYNGEE. CDR3 protein: CASSVVGTGELFF. In nucleotides, the CDR3 is TGTGCCAGCAGCGTAGTGGGCACCGGGGAGCTGTTTTTT.

In its sample, this clone was seen a few times. The chain links TRBV28 to TRBJ2-7; D ambiguous. V lost 4 bases, J lost 2 bases, and 6 bases lay in between. This CDR3 comprises 12 residues. CDR1 is MDHEN, CDR2 SYDVKM, per germline. The CDR3 DNA follows: TGTGCCAGCAGTTCCACCACCTACGAGCAGTACTTC. Encoded protein: CASSSTTYEQYF.

The J gene is TRBJ1-3, the V gene TRBV9; 8 bases match TRBD1. This CDR3 has 16 residues. CDR1 is SGDLS, CDR2 YYNGEE, per germline. With V trimmed by 5 bases and J by 1 base, 8 bases remained unmatched. The CDR3 region is CASRTDRDLSGNTIYF. The CDR3 coding sequence is TGTGCCAGCAGAACGGACAGGGACTTATCTGGAAACACCATATATTTT.

The table lists this clone with a few counts. This chain links TRBV18 with TRBJ1-1; 7 nucleotides line up with TRBD1. V lost 1 base, J lost 4 bases, and 3 bases stayed unmatched. The CDR3 has 14 amino acids. Germline V gene lookup returns CDR1 KGHSH and CDR2 LQKENI. The CDR3, as DNA: TGTGCCAGCTCACCACAGGGGGCGCGCACTGAAGCTTTCTTT. Its protein product is CASSPQGARTEAFF.

The chain carries TRBV7-3 and TRBJ2-2; D is possibly TRBD1 (6 bases). Germline V gene sequence: CDR1 SGHTA, CDR2 FQGTGA. The CDR3 is 15 amino acids. Trimming removed 5 bases at V and 5 bases at J, with 15 bases between. The DNA of the CDR3 is TGTGCCAGCAGCAGACAGGCCCGGGGAACCGGGGAGCTGTTTTTT. Translation gives CASSRQARGTGELFF.

This chain links TRBV7-3 with TRBJ2-3, with 13 bases aligning to TRBD2. V dropped 4 bases and J dropped 2; count of bases not matched to a gene: 6. CDR3 size: 17 residues. The germline gives CDR1 SGHTA, CDR2 FQGTGA. CDR3 nucleotides: TGTGCCAGCAGCTCCGAGACTAGCGGGGGGTCCACAGATACGCAGTATTTT. Protein: CASSSETSGGSTDTQYF.

The rearrangement uses TRBV30 and TRBJ1-4; tentative D call: TRBD1 (6 bases). With 3 bases removed from V and 7 bases from J, the gap between germline ends came to 21 bases. The CDR3 spans 16 residues. CDR1 is GTSNPN and CDR2 is SVGIG in the germline V gene (reference sequence). CDR3 sequence reads: CAWSPFPGQLTEKLFF. The CDR3 nucleotides are TGTGCCTGGAGCCCCTTCCCGGGACAACTAACTGAAAAACTGTTTTTT.

This clone was counted a few times. The chain's CDR3 is CASSRGQSSSYNEQFF. The CDR3 DNA sequence: TGCGCCAGCAGCCGAGGACAGTCGAGCTCCTACAATGAGCAGTTCTTC. The chain joins TRBV5-1 to TRBJ2-1, with D perhaps matching TRBD1 (6 bases). CDR1 and CDR2 from the germline V gene are SGHRS and YFSETQ. The CDR3 is 16 amino acids. V was trimmed by 4 bases and J by 0 bases, leaving 14 bases between them.

V is TRBV6-6 and J is TRBJ2-1; 8 nucleotides match TRBD1. Per the germline V gene, CDR1 is MNHNY and CDR2 is SVGAGI (reference sequence). The CDR3 runs to 13 residues. J was trimmed by 8 bases and V by 7 bases; bases with no gene match: 7. The CDR3 region is CASTLQGVYEQFF. The DNA of the CDR3 is TGTGCCAGCACCTTACAGGGGGTCTATGAGCAGTTCTTC.

The chain is built from TRBV5-1 and TRBJ2-2; tentative D call: TRBD2 (6 bases). CDR1 SGHRS and CDR2 YFSETQ come from the germline V gene. The CDR3 is 14 residues long. Trimming cost V 7 bases and J 0 bases, with 10 bases left between them. CDR3 in DNA: TGCGCCAGCGTGGCGGGGTCGAACACCGGGGAGCTGTTTTTT. Translation gives CASVAGSNTGELFF.

V gene TRBV30 combines with J gene TRBJ2-7, with no clear D. Germline-derived CDR1 and CDR2 are GTSNPN and SVGIG (reference sequence). The V end was cut by 4 bases, the J end by 3 bases, with 13 bases between. The CDR3 is made up of 13 amino acids. The CDR3 DNA sequence: TGTGCCTGGAAAACTGGATGGAACTACGAGCAGTACTTC. Protein product: CAWKTGWNYEQYF.

The V and J genes are TRBV15 and TRBJ1-6, with 9 bases aligning to TRBD1. Germline V gene data show CDR1 as LNHNV and CDR2 as YYDKDF (reference sequence). This CDR3 is built from 15 residues. Trimming removed 3 bases from V and 10 bases from J; junction bases left unmatched: 7. The CDR3: CATSRVTGGTSPLHF. The CDR3 DNA reads TGTGCCACCAGCAGGGTGACAGGGGGGACGTCACCCCTCCACTTT.

A few counts support this clone. The gene calls are TRBV6-1 and TRBJ2-4; D remains unclear. Trimming removed 6 bases from V and 8 bases from J, with 8 bases in between. CDR1 and CDR2 from the germline V gene are MNHNS and SASEGT. This CDR3 spans 11 amino acids. The CDR3 loop reads CASRLQDIQYF. The CDR3 DNA follows: TGTGCCAGCAGGTTACAAGACATTCAGTACTTC.

The CDR3: CASSIVENTEAFF. The CDR3 bases are TGTGCCAGTAGTATAGTAGAGAACACTGAAGCTTTCTTT. J is TRBJ1-1 and V is TRBV19, with unresolved D. This CDR3 is 13 amino acids long. Trimming shortened V by 1 base and J by 1 base, and 4 bases separated the two germline ends. Germline V gives CDR1 LNHDA, CDR2 SQIVND (reference sequence).